This T cell receptor beta chain was obtained from a study of blood T cell repertoires in COVID-19. Turning to the study itself: Sites in the United States, Italy and Spain provided acute and convalescent COVID-19 samples. PBMCs, B-cell-depleted T cells, or T cells provided the cDNA or gDNA that made up the material.

V was pared by 4 bases and J by 4 bases, with 1 base of the junction left unmatched. Germline lookup yields CDR1 MGHRA and CDR2 YSYEKL. The CDR3 has 13 residues. Original analysis: Reference gene primer amplification gave estimated nucleated cell counts. Here immunoSEQ multiplex PCR was the method, and the copy in TCRdb shows in-frame clones only, minus some. That table furnishes V, J and clone size, whereas the DNA furnished D and trimming. The data contain a few hundred thousand clones, 91% of them singletons. While infection was still active, Seattle patients were enrolled and then followed longitudinally.

The V call is TRBV4-1, the J call TRBJ1-1; TRBD1 aligns across 9 bases. The TCR sequence derives from a person aged 18 to 35 with COVID-19, enrolled during active disease. Specimen: peripheral blood. The CDR3 is CASSLQGATEAFF. CDR3 nucleotides: TGCGCCAGCAGCCTACAGGGGGCCACTGAAGCTTTCTTT.